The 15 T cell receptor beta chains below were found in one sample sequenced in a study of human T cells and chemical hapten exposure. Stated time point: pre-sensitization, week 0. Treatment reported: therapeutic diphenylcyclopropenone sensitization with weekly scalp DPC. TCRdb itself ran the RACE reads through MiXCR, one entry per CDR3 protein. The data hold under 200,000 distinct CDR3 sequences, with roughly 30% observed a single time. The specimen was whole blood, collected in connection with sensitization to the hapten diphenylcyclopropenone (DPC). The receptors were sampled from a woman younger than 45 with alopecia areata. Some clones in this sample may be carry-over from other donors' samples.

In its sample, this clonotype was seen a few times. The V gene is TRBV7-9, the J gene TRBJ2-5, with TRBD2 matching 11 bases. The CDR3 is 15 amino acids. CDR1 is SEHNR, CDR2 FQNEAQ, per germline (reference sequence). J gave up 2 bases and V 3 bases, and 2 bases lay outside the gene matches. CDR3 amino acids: CASSFSGGVQETQYF. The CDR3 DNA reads TGTGCCAGCAGCTTTAGCGGGGGGGTACAAGAGACCCAGTACTTC.

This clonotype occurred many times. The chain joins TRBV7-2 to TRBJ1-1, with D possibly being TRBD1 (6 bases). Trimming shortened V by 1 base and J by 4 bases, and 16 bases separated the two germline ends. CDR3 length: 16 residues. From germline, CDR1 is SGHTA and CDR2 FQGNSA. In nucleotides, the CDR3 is TGTGCCAGCAGCTTAGACGGGGGGCGCTGGGGCACTGAAGCTTTCTTT. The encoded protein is CASSLDGGRWGTEAFF.

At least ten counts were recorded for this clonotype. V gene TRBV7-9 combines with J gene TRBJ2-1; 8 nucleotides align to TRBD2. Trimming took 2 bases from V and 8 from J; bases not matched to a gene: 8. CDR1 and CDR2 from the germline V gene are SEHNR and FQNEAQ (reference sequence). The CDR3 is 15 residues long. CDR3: CASSLRGGGSDEQFF. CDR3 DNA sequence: TGTGCCAGCAGCTTACGTGGCGGGGGGTCGGATGAGCAGTTCTTC.

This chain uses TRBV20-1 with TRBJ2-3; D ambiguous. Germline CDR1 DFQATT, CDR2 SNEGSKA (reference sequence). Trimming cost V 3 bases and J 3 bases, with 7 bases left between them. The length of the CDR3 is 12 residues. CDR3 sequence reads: CSASPHTDTQYF. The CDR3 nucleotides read TGCAGTGCTAGCCCCCATACAGATACGCAGTATTTT.

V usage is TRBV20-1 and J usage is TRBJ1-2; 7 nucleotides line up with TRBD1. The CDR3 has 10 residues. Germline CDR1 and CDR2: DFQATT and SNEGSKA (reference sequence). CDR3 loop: CRTGDYGYTF. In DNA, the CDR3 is TGCAGAACAGGGGACTATGGCTACACCTTC.

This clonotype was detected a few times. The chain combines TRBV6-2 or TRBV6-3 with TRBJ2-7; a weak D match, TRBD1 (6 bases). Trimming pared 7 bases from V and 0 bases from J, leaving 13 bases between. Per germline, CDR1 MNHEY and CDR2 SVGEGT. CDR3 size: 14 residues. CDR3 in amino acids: CASTRTVSSYEQYF. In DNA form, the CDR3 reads TGTGCCAGCACCCGGACAGTAAGCTCCTACGAGCAGTACTTC.

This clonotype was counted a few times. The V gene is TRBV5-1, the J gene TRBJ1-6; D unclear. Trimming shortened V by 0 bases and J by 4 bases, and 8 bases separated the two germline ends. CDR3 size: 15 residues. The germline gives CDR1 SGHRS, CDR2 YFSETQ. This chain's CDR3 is CASSLVGKYNSPLHF. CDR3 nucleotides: TGCGCCAGCAGCTTGGTGGGGAAGTATAATTCACCCCTCCACTTT.

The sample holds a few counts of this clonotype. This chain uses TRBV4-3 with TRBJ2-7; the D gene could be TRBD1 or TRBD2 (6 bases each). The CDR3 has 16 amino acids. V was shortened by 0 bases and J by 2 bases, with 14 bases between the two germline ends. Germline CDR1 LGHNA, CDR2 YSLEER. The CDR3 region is CASSQEARGGAYEQYF. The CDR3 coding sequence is TGCGCCAGCAGCCAAGAAGCCAGGGGAGGCGCCTACGAGCAGTACTTC.

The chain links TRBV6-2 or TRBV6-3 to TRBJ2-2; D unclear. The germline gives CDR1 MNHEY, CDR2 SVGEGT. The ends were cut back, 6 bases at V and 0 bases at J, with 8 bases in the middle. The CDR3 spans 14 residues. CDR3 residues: CASSNRPNTGELFF. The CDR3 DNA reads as TGTGCCAGCAGCAACCGGCCGAACACCGGGGAGCTGTTTTTT.

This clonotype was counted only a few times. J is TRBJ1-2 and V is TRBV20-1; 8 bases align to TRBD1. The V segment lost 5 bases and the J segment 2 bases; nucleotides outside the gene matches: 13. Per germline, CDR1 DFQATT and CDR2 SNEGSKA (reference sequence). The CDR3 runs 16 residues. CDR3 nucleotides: TGCAGTGCTCTTGACAGGGGAAAGGGCGGCAACTATGGCTACACCTTC. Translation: CSALDRGKGGNYGYTF.

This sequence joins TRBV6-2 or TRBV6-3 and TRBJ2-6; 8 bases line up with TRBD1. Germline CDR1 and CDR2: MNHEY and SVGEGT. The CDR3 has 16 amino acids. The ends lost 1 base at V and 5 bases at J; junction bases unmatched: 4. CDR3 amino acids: CASSYLGQARANVLTF. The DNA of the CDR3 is TGTGCCAGCAGTTACTTGGGACAGGCCCGGGCCAACGTCCTGACTTTC.

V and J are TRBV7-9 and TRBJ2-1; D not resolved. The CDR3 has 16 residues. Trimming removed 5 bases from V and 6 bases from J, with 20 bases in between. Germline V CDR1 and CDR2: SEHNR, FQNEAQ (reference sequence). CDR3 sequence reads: CASSLRWTTRLNEQFF. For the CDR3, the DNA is TGTGCCAGCAGCCTACGGTGGACCACCCGACTCAATGAGCAGTTCTTC.

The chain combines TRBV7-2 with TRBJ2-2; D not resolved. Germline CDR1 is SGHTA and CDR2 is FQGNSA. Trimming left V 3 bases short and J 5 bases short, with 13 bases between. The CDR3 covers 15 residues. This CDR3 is CASSLSRARTGELFF. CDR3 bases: TGTGCCAGCAGCTTGAGTAGGGCAAGGACCGGGGAGCTGTTTTTT.

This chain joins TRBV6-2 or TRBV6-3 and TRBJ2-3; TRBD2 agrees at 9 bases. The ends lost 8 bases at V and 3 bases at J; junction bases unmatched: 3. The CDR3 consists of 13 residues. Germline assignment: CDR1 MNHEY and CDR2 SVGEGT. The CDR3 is CASGLAGTDTQYF. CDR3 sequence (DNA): TGTGCCAGCGGGCTAGCGGGAACAGATACGCAGTATTTT.

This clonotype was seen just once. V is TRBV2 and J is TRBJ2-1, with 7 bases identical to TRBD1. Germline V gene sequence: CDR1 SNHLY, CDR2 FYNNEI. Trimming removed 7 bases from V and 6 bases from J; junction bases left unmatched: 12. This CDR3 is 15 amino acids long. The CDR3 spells CASTGTAAFGNEQFF. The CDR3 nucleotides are TGTGCCAGCACCGGGACAGCTGCTTTCGGCAATGAGCAGTTCTTC.